Sequencing of this T cell receptor beta chain was carried out in a study of radiotherapy plus CTLA-4 blockade in lung cancer. About the research overall: Disease control was achieved by approximately 32% of patients, and objective responses by 15% to 20%. Study results and limitations: Expansion of tumor-derived TCR clones was observed in blood after radiotherapy plus ipilimumab.

The germline V and J ends were trimmed by 5 bases and 2 bases, with 7 bases remaining between them. The germline CDR1 and CDR2 sequences are SGHAT and FQNNGV. CDR3 length: 12 residues. TCRdb's table, derived via immunoSEQ multiplex PCR, lists solely in-frame clones and lacks some. This sample has around 70,000 clones; under 85% occur once, and the top ten carry about 4.3%. Participants had chemo-refractory metastatic non-small-cell lung cancer and were treated with focal radiation plus ipilimumab CTLA-4 blockade. As regards this clone: What it binds is not known.

The sequence was obtained from a human donor with non-small cell lung cancer who had a partial response to radiotherapy plus ipilimumab. The material was peripheral blood, obtained from a patient treated with radiotherapy plus ipilimumab. This chain uses TRBV11-2 with TRBJ2-7, with D unresolved. This CDR3 reads CASSISPYEQYF. The CDR3 DNA reads as TGTGCCAGCAGCATCTCTCCCTACGAGCAGTACTTC. The full variable domain, in which reference TRBV11-2 and TRBJ2-7 provide the parts outside the CDR3, is EAGVAQSPRYKIIEKRQSVAFWCNPISGHATLYWYQQILGQGPKLLIQFQNNGVVDDSQLPKDRFSAERLKGVDSTLKIQPAKLEDSAVYLCASSISPYEQYFGPGTRLTVT.